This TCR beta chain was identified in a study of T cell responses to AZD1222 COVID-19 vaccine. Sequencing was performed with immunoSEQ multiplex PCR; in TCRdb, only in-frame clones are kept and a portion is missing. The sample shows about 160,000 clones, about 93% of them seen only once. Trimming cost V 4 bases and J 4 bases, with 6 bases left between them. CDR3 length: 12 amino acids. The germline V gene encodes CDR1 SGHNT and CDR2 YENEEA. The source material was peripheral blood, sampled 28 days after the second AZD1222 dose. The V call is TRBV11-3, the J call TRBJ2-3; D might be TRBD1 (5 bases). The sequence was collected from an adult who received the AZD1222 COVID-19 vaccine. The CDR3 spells CASSWGADTQYF. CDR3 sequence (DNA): TGTGCCAGCAGCTGGGGCGCAGATACGCAGTATTTT.